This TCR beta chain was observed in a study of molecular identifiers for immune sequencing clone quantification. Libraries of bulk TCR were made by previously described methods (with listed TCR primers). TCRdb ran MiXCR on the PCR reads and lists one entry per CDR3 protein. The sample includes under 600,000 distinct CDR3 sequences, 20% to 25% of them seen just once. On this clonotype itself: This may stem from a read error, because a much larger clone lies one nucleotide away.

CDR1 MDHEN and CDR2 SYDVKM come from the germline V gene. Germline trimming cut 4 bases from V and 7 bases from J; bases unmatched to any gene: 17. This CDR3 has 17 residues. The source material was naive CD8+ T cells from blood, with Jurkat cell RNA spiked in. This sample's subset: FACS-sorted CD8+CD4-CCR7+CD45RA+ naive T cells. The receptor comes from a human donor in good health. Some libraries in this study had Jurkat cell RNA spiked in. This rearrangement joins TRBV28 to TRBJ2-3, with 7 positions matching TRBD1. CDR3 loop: CASSSPYTGQATYTQYF. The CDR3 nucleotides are TGTGCCAGCAGTTCCCCCTACACAGGACAGGCTACGTATACGCAGTATTTT.